This is a list of T cell receptor beta chains from one sample in a study of OX40 agonist ivuxolimab in advanced cancers. The assay was immunoSEQ multiplex PCR, and TCRdb's table has in-frame clones only and misses some. Of fewer than 70,000 clones listed, 91% are singletons. The sample here was CD4+ or CD8+ T cells sorted from blood, taken in a trial of the OX40 agonist ivuxolimab. The receptors originated from an adult with an advanced solid tumor such as melanoma, head and neck, liver or kidney cancer. The CDR3 runs from the conserved cysteine through the conserved F or W. The D gene is left open where the match is weak. The size field is filled for only some rows; it gives once, few, many or a size class.

d_call clone_size j_call v_call cdr3_nt cdr3_aa
- - TRBJ1-4 TRBV5-8 TGTGCCAGCAGCTCCCATGGGGACGGCTATGAAAAACTGTTTTTT CASSSHGDGYEKLFF
TRBD2 once TRBJ2-7 TRBV4-2 TGTGCCAGCAGCCAAAATCTAGCGGGAGGGTTAGACGAGCAGTACTTC CASSQNLAGGLDEQYF
- - TRBJ2-2 TRBV9 TGTGCCAGCAGCGTACTTCTTAACACCGGGGAGCTGTTTTTT CASSVLLNTGELFF
TRBD1 - TRBJ1-3 TRBV25-1 TGTGCCACCGCCGGGACAGGTCCTGGAAACACCATATATTTT CATAGTGPGNTIYF
- - TRBJ2-7 TRBV18 TGTGCCAGCTCTCCCAATTCCTACGAGCAGTACTTC CASSPNSYEQYF
- - TRBJ2-3 TRBV5-1 TGCGCCAGCAGCTTGTTGGCGGGGCAAGGGACAGATACGCAGTATTTT CASSLLAGQGTDTQYF
TRBD1 - TRBJ2-7 TRBV6-4 TGTGCCAGCAGTGACAAAGACAGGGACTACGAGCAGTACTTC CASSDKDRDYEQYF
TRBD1 - TRBJ2-1 TRBV6-5 TGTGCCAGCAGCCGAGGGGACAGGGGAGCCAATGAGCAGTTCTTC CASSRGDRGANEQFF
- - TRBJ2-7 TRBV6-5 TGTGCCAGCAGTTACTCGACAGCGGCCTCCTACGAGCAGTACTTC CASSYSTAASYEQYF
- - TRBJ2-3 TRBV7-2 TGTGCCAGCACCTTTTCTTGGGCGAGCACAGATACGCAGTATTTT CASTFSWASTDTQYF
- once TRBJ2-2 TRBV5-4 TGTGCCAGCAGCTTGGAACGGACGGCCACCGGGGAGCTGTTTTTT CASSLERTATGELFF
TRBD1 - TRBJ2-7 TRBV6-6 TGTGCCAGCAGTCGCCCAGGACAGGGACCGTACTTC CASSRPGQGPYF
- - TRBJ1-1 TRBV29-1 TGCAGCGTTGAAGATAGGGGCGAGGCGGGCAGAGAAGCTTTCTTT CSVEDRGEAGREAFF
TRBD1 - TRBJ2-5 TRBV11-2 TGTGCCAGCAGCTCTAGGGACAGGGTCCGAGAGACCCAGTACTTC CASSSRDRVRETQYF
- - TRBJ2-2 TRBV6-4 TGTGCCAGCAGAGCCCAGGGGAGGGGGAACACCGGGGAGCTGTTTTTT CASRAQGRGNTGELFF
- - TRBJ2-3 TRBV10-2 TGCGCCAGCAGTGAGGCCGTCAAGGGGGATACGCAGTATTTT CASSEAVKGDTQYF